The clone carrying this T cell receptor (beta chain) was observed many times. This sample is part of a study of Graves' ophthalmopathy and Graves' hyperthyroidism. This CDR3 is 17 amino acids long. V lost 5 bases, J lost 6 bases, and 13 bases stayed unmatched. Looked up from germline, CDR1 is MNHNS and CDR2 is SASEGT. As the template, RNA transcripts were used to amplify TCR beta CDR3 regions. HTBI primers were employed in first-round RT-PCR, then a second-round multiplex PCR followed. A single record per CDR3 protein comes from TCRdb applying MiXCR to the multiplex PCR reads. The sample holds hundreds of thousands of distinct CDR3 sequences, around a fifth seen once.

The chain combines TRBV6-1 with TRBJ2-7, with 13 bases aligning to TRBD2. The sequenced sample consisted of peripheral blood. The clonotype was recovered from a woman aged 18-35 years with stable Graves' hyperthyroidism. The CDR3: CASSLRAGLAGSLEQYF. In DNA, the CDR3 is TGTGCCAGCAGTCTGCGTGCGGGACTAGCGGGGTCTCTCGAGCAGTACTTC.